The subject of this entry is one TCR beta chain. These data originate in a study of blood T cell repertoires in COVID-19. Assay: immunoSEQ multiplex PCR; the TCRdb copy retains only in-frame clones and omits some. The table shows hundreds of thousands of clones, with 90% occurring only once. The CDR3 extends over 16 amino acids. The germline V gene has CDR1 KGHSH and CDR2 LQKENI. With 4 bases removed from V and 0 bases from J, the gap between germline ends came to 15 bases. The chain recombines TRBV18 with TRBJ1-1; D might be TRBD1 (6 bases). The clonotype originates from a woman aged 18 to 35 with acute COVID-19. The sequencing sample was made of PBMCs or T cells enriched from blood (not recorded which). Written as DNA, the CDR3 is TGTGCCAGCTCACAACAGGGAGGGTGGATGAACACTGAAGCTTTCTTT. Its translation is CASSQQGGWMNTEAFF.